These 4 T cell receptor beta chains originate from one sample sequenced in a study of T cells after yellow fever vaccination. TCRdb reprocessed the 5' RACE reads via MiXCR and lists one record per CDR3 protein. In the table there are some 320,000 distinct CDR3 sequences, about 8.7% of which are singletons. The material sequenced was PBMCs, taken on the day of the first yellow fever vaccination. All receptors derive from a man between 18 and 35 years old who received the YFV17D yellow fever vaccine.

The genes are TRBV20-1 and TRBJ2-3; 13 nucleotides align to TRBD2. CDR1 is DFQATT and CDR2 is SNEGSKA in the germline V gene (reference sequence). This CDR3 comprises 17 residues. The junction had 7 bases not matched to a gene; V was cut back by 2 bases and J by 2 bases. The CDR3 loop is CSARKPTSGGLTDTQYF. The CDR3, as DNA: TGCAGTGCTAGAAAGCCGACTAGCGGGGGGCTCACAGATACGCAGTATTTT.

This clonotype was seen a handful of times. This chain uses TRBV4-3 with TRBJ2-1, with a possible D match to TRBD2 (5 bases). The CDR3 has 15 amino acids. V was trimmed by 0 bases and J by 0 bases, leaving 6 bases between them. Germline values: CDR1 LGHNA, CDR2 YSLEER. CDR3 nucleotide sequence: TGCGCCAGCAGCCAAGATGCGGGCTCCTACAATGAGCAGTTCTTC. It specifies CASSQDAGSYNEQFF.

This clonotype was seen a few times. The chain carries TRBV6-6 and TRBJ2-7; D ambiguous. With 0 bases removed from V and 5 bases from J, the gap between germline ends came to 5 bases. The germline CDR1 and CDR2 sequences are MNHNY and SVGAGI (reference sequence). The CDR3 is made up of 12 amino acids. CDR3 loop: CASSYSVDEQYF. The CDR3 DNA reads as TGTGCCAGCAGTTACTCGGTCGACGAGCAGTACTTC.

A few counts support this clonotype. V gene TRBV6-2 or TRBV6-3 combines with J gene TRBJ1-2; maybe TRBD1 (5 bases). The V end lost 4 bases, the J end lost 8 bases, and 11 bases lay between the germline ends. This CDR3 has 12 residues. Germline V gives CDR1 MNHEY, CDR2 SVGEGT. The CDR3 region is CASSFGTAGYTF. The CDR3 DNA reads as TGTGCCAGCAGTTTCGGGACCGCAGGCTACACCTTC.